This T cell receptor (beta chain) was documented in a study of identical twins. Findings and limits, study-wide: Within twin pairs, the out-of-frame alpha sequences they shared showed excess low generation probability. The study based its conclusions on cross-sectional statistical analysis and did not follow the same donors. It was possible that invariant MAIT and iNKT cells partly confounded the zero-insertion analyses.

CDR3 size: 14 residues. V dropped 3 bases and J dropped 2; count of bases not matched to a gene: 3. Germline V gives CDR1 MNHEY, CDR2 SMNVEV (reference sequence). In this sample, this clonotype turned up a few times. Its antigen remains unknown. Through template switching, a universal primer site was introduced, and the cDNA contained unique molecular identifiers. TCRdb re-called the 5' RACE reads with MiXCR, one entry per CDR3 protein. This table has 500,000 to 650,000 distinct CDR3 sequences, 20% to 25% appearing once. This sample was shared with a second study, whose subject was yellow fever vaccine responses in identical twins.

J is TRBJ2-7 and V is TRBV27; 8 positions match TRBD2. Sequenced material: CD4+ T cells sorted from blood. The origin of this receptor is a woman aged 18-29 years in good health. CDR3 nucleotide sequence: TGTGCCAGCAGTTTGCGGGAGGTCGCCTACGAGCAGTACTTC. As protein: CASSLREVAYEQYF.